These T cell receptor beta chains were read from a single sample in a study of blood T cell repertoires in COVID-19. Assay used: immunoSEQ multiplex PCR; TCRdb lists only in-frame clones, some missing. Found here are fewer than 200,000 clones, 80% to 85% of them singletons; the top ten hold 11%. The sample comprised peripheral blood. The receptors were sampled from a man aged 65 to 85 with active or convalescent COVID-19. The CDR3 runs from the conserved cysteine through the conserved F or W. Fields, in order: V gene, D gene, clone size, J gene, CDR3 DNA, CDR3 protein. A D gene is named only where the DNA matches it firmly. Clone size is stated in some rows and not others, as once, few, many or a class when expanded.

V: TRBV7-7; D: NA; size: NA; J: TRBJ2-1; DNA: TGTGCCAGCAGCTTAGTGGCCGGGAGTGGTGAGCAGTTCTTC; CDR3: CASSLVAGSGEQFF
V: TRBV6-5; D: TRBD1; size: NA; J: TRBJ2-5; DNA: TGTGCCAGCCCAGGGGGCGGGGTAGGAGAGACCCAGTACTTC; CDR3: CASPGGGVGETQYF
V: TRBV11-2; D: TRBD1; size: few; J: TRBJ2-4; DNA: TGTGCCAGCAGCTGGGAGGGACAGGGAAACATTCAGTACTTC; CDR3: CASSWEGQGNIQYF
V: TRBV3-1/TRBV3-2; D: NA; size: few; J: TRBJ1-1; DNA: TGTGCCAGCAGCCAAGTACCGCGAAACACTGAAGCTTTCTTT; CDR3: CASSQVPRNTEAFF
V: TRBV7-2; D: NA; size: NA; J: TRBJ1-6; DNA: TGTGCCAGCAAACAGAGCTCCTATAATTCACCCCTCCACTTT; CDR3: CASKQSSYNSPLHF
V: TRBV7-2; D: NA; size: NA; J: TRBJ1-2; DNA: TGTGCCAGCAGCCCCCATCCCCGGGACTATGGCTACACCTTC; CDR3: CASSPHPRDYGYTF
V: TRBV19; D: TRBD1; size: NA; J: TRBJ2-1; DNA: TGTGCCAGTAGTATCCGGCCGGGACAGCCCTACAATGAGCAGTTCTTC; CDR3: CASSIRPGQPYNEQFF
V: TRBV5-6; D: NA; size: NA; J: TRBJ1-1; DNA: TGTGCCAGCAGCATTACAGGGTTTGGCACTGAAGCTTTCTTT; CDR3: CASSITGFGTEAFF
V: TRBV6-5; D: NA; size: NA; J: TRBJ2-3; DNA: TGTGCCAGCCGGCGGGACCCACCTTCCCCAGATACGCAGTATTTT; CDR3: CASRRDPPSPDTQYF
V: TRBV7-9; D: TRBD1; size: NA; J: TRBJ1-4; DNA: TGTGCCAGCAGCTCCGGACAGGGGGCGGGTGAAAAACTGTTTTTT; CDR3: CASSSGQGAGEKLFF
V: TRBV13; D: NA; size: NA; J: TRBJ2-1; DNA: TGTGCCAGCAGCCCGCGGGGCTCCTACAATGAGCAGTTCTTC; CDR3: CASSPRGSYNEQFF
V: TRBV24-1; D: TRBD2; size: NA; J: TRBJ2-7; DNA: TGTGCCACCAGTGGGACTAGCGGGAGTAGTTGGTACGAGCAGTACTTC; CDR3: CATSGTSGSSWYEQYF
V: TRBV7-2; D: TRBD2; size: NA; J: TRBJ2-3; DNA: TGTGCCAGCAGCTTATCCCCCCCCGACGGGAGGAGCACAGATACGCAGTATTTT; CDR3: CASSLSPPDGRSTDTQYF
V: TRBV7-9; D: NA; size: few; J: TRBJ2-7; DNA: TGTGCCAGCAGCTTAGGCTCGGGAGATTCCTACGAGCAGTACTTC; CDR3: CASSLGSGDSYEQYF
V: TRBV11-3; D: TRBD1; size: once; J: TRBJ2-2; DNA: TGTGCCAGCAGCTCGGACAGGGGAGGCACCGGGGAGCTGTTTTTT; CDR3: CASSSDRGGTGELFF
V: TRBV18; D: TRBD1; size: NA; J: TRBJ2-5; DNA: TGTGCCAGCTCCCTACGACAGGGGGTCTCCGGGGAGACCCAGTACTTC; CDR3: CASSLRQGVSGETQYF